This T cell receptor beta chain was recorded in a study of monozygotic twins with inflammatory bowel disease. Per individual sample, eight separate reactions were used to make cDNA. Added by template switching were UMIs that each held a 6-nucleotide sample barcode. TCRdb processed the 5' RACE reads again and assigns one entry to each CDR3 protein, with no DNA. This sample's clone table lists roughly 200,000 distinct CDR3 sequences. Comment on this clonotype: The antigen is not known.

The CDR3 contains 13 residues. Germline assignment: CDR1 LNHNV and CDR2 YYDKDF (reference sequence). Findings and caveats of the study: Using the inverse Simpson index, IBD patients had lower TCRbeta diversity than healthy co-twins.

The TCR sequence derives from a human donor with ulcerative colitis or Crohn's disease, or a healthy co-twin of an affected twin (not recorded which). The sequencing sample was made of blood. The V and J genes are TRBV15 and TRBJ1-1. Here the CDR3 reads CATSRGLVTEAFF. The entire variable domain, with the rest obtained from reference TRBV15 and TRBJ1-1, is as follows: DAMVIQNPRYQVTQFGKPVTLSCSQTLNHNVMYWYQQKSSQAPKLLFHYYDKDFNNEADTPDNFQSRRPNTSFCFLDIRSPGLGDTAMYLCATSRGLVTEAFFGQGTRLTVV.